This TCR beta chain stems from a study of shared clonotypes between healthy human individuals. Study context: Three plates were used per donor for CD4 naive, three for CD4 memory, two for CD8 naive and one for CD8 memory.

Evenly divided among several immunoSEQ plates was the genomic DNA of each subset. Clones were read by immunoSEQ multiplex PCR, and TCRdb kept only the in-frame ones, dropping some. The table includes hundreds of thousands of clones, less than 80% detected once. V gave up 0 bases and J gave up 0 bases, with 7 bases separating them. This CDR3 has 14 amino acids. The germline gives CDR1 SGHRS, CDR2 YFSETQ. This clone showed up just a few times. There were only Caucasian adults among the donors, and all lived in Nashville, Tennessee. CD4+ cell separation produced CD45RA+ naive and CD45RA-negative memory subsets.

This TCR came from a woman in her twenties or thirties in good health. J is TRBJ2-7 and V is TRBV5-1; D call uncertain. What was sequenced was memory CD4+ T cells sorted from blood. The subset was: CD45RA-negative fraction. This CDR3 is CASSLDPSSYEQYF. DNA of the CDR3: TGCGCCAGCAGCTTGGACCCAAGCTCCTACGAGCAGTACTTC.